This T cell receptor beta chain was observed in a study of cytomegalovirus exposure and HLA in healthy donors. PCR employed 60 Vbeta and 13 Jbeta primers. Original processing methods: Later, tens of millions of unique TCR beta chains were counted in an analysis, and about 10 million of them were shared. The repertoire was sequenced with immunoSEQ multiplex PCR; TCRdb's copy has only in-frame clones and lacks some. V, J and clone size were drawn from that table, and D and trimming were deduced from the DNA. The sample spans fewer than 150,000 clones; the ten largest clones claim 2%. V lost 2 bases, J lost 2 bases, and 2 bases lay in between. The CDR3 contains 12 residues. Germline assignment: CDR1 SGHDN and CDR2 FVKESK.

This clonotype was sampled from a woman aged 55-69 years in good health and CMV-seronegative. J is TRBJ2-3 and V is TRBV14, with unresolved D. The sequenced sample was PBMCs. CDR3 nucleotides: TGTGCCAGCAGCCAACTCACAGATACGCAGTATTTT. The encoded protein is CASSQLTDTQYF.